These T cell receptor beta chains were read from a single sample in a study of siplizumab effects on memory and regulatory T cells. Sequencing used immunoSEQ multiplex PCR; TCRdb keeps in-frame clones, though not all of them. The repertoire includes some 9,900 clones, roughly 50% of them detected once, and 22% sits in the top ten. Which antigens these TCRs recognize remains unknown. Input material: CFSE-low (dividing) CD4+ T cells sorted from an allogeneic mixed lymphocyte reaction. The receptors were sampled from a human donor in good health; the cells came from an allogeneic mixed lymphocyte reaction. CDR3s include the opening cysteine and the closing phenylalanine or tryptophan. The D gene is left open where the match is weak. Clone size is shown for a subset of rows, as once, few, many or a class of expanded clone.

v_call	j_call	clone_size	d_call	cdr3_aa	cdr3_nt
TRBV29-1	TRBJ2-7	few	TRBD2	CSVGTGGSYEQYF	TGCAGCGTCGGGACGGGGGGCTCCTACGAGCAGTACTTC
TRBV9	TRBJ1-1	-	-	CASSVITGQAEAFF	TGTGCCAGCAGCGTAATAACAGGGCAGGCTGAAGCTTTCTTT
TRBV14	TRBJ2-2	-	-	CASSQGGAGELFF	TGTGCCAGCAGCCAAGGGGGGGCCGGGGAGCTGTTTTTT
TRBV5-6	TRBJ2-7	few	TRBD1	CASSLQGYEQYF	TGTGCCAGCAGCTTACAGGGGTACGAGCAGTACTTC
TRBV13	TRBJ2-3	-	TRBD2	CASSTPGLQVNTQYF	TGTGCCAGCAGCACCCCGGGACTACAAGTTAATACGCAGTATTTT
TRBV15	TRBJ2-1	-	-	CATSRDGTFYNEQFF	TGTGCCACCAGCAGAGATGGTACATTCTACAATGAGCAGTTCTTC
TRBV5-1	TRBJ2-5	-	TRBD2	CASSVGAGRVEETQYF	TGCGCCAGCAGCGTGGGGGCCGGGAGGGTTGAAGAGACCCAGTACTTC
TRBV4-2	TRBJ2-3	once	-	CASSQEGQQRGTDTQYF	TGTGCCAGCAGCCAAGAGGGTCAACAGAGGGGAACAGATACGCAGTATTTT
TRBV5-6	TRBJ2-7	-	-	CASSLDVGKWPYEQYF	TGTGCCAGCAGCTTGGACGTTGGGAAATGGCCCTACGAGCAGTACTTC
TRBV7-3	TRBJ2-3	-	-	CASSLISDTQYF	TGTGCCAGCAGCTTAATCTCAGATACGCAGTATTTT
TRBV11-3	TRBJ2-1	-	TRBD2	CASSLDGRSNNEQFF	TGTGCCAGCAGCTTAGACGGGAGGAGCAACAATGAGCAGTTCTTC
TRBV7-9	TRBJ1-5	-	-	CASSFDRYQPQHF	TGTGCCAGCAGCTTTGACCGCTATCAGCCCCAGCATTTT
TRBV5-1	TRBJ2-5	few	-	CASSRSSGETQYF	TGCGCCAGCAGCCGAAGCAGCGGTGAGACCCAGTACTTC
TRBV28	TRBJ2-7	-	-	CASSLLGYEQYF	TGTGCCAGCAGTTTATTGGGGTACGAGCAGTACTTC
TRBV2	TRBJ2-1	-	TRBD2	CASSTLAGGPKSYNEQFF	TGTGCCAGCAGCACACTAGCGGGAGGGCCGAAATCCTACAATGAGCAGTTCTTC
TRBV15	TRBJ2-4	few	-	CATSRDSFLAKNIQYF	TGTGCCACCAGCAGGGACAGTTTTCTAGCCAAAAACATTCAGTACTTC
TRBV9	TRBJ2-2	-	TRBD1	CASSVGPSGDRVSGELFF	TGTGCCAGCAGCGTAGGTCCCTCCGGGGACAGGGTATCCGGGGAGCTGTTTTTT
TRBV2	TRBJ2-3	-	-	CASSNLLRGIDTQYF	TGTGCCAGCAGCAACCTGCTCAGGGGTATAGATACGCAGTATTTT
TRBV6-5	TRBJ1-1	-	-	CASRSGVEAFF	TGTGCCAGCAGGTCGGGGGTTGAAGCTTTCTTT
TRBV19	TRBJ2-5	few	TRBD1	CASSLDRGRETQYF	TGTGCCAGCAGTCTAGACAGGGGGCGAGAGACCCAGTACTTC
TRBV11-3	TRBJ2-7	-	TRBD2	CASSLASGRSYEQYF	TGTGCCAGCAGCTTAGCCAGCGGGAGATCCTACGAGCAGTACTTC
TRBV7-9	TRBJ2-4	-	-	CASSSEALAKNIQYF	TGTGCCAGCAGCTCCGAGGCCTTAGCCAAAAACATTCAGTACTTC
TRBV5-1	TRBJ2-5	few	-	CASSLGGPQETQYF	TGCGCCAGCAGCTTGGGAGGACCGCAAGAGACCCAGTACTTC
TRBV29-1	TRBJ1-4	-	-	CSVNGAGEKLFF	TGCAGCGTTAACGGGGCGGGTGAAAAACTGTTTTTT
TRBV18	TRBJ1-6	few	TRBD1	CASSPSGTGGPGSPLHF	TGTGCCAGCTCACCGTCCGGGACAGGGGGCCCGGGGTCACCCCTCCACTTT
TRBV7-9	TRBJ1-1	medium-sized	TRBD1	CASSLGTGFSTEAFF	TGTGCCAGCAGCTTAGGGACAGGGTTTAGCACTGAAGCTTTCTTT
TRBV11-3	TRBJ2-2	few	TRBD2	CASSLLAGNTGELFF	TGTGCCAGCAGCTTACTAGCGGGAAACACCGGGGAGCTGTTTTTT
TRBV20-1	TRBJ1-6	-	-	CSARSGSPLHF	TGCAGTGCTAGGTCGGGTTCACCCCTCCACTTT
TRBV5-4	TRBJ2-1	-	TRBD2	CASSLWEGRNEQFF	TGTGCCAGCAGCCTGTGGGAGGGTCGAAATGAGCAGTTCTTC
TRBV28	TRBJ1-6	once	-	CASSLGVPSPLHF	TGTGCCAGCAGCCTCGGGGTTCCTTCACCCCTCCACTTT
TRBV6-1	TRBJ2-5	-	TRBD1	CASSVGDRTGETQYF	TGTGCCAGCAGTGTAGGGGACAGGACCGGTGAGACCCAGTACTTC
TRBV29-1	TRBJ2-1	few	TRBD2	CSVAGPSGVEFF	TGCAGCGTAGCGGGGCCCTCAGGCGTGGAGTTCTTC
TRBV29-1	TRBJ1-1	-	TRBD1	CSVTRGHRTEAFF	TGCAGCGTTACAAGGGGGCATCGGACTGAAGCTTTCTTT
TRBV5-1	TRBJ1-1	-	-	CASSWDNANTEAFF	TGCGCCAGCAGCTGGGACAATGCGAACACTGAAGCTTTCTTT
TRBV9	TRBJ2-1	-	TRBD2	CASSVGLGGSSYNEQFF	TGTGCCAGCAGCGTAGGTTTGGGCGGGAGCTCCTACAATGAGCAGTTCTTC
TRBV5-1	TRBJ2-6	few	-	CASSLESGANVLTF	TGCGCCAGCAGCTTGGAATCTGGGGCCAACGTCCTGACTTTC
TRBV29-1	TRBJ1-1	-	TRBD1	CSATRQGLGTEAFF	TGCAGCGCTACACGACAGGGGCTGGGGACTGAAGCTTTCTTT
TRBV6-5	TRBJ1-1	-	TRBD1	CAIRTGGTEAFF	TGTGCCATCAGGACAGGGGGCACTGAAGCTTTCTTT
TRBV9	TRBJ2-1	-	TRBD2	CASSVGLAGSSYNEQFF	TGTGCCAGCAGCGTAGGTCTAGCGGGGAGCTCCTACAATGAGCAGTTCTTC
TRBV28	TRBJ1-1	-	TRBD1	CASSSSGTGGANTEAFF	TGTGCCAGCAGTTCCTCCGGGACAGGGGGCGCGAACACTGAAGCTTTCTTT
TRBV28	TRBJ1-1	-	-	CASSFPIFF	TGTGCCAGCAGTTTTCCGATTTTCTTT
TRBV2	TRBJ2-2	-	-	CASSVETRGTGELFF	TGTGCCAGCAGTGTGGAGACTAGGGGGACCGGGGAGCTGTTTTTT